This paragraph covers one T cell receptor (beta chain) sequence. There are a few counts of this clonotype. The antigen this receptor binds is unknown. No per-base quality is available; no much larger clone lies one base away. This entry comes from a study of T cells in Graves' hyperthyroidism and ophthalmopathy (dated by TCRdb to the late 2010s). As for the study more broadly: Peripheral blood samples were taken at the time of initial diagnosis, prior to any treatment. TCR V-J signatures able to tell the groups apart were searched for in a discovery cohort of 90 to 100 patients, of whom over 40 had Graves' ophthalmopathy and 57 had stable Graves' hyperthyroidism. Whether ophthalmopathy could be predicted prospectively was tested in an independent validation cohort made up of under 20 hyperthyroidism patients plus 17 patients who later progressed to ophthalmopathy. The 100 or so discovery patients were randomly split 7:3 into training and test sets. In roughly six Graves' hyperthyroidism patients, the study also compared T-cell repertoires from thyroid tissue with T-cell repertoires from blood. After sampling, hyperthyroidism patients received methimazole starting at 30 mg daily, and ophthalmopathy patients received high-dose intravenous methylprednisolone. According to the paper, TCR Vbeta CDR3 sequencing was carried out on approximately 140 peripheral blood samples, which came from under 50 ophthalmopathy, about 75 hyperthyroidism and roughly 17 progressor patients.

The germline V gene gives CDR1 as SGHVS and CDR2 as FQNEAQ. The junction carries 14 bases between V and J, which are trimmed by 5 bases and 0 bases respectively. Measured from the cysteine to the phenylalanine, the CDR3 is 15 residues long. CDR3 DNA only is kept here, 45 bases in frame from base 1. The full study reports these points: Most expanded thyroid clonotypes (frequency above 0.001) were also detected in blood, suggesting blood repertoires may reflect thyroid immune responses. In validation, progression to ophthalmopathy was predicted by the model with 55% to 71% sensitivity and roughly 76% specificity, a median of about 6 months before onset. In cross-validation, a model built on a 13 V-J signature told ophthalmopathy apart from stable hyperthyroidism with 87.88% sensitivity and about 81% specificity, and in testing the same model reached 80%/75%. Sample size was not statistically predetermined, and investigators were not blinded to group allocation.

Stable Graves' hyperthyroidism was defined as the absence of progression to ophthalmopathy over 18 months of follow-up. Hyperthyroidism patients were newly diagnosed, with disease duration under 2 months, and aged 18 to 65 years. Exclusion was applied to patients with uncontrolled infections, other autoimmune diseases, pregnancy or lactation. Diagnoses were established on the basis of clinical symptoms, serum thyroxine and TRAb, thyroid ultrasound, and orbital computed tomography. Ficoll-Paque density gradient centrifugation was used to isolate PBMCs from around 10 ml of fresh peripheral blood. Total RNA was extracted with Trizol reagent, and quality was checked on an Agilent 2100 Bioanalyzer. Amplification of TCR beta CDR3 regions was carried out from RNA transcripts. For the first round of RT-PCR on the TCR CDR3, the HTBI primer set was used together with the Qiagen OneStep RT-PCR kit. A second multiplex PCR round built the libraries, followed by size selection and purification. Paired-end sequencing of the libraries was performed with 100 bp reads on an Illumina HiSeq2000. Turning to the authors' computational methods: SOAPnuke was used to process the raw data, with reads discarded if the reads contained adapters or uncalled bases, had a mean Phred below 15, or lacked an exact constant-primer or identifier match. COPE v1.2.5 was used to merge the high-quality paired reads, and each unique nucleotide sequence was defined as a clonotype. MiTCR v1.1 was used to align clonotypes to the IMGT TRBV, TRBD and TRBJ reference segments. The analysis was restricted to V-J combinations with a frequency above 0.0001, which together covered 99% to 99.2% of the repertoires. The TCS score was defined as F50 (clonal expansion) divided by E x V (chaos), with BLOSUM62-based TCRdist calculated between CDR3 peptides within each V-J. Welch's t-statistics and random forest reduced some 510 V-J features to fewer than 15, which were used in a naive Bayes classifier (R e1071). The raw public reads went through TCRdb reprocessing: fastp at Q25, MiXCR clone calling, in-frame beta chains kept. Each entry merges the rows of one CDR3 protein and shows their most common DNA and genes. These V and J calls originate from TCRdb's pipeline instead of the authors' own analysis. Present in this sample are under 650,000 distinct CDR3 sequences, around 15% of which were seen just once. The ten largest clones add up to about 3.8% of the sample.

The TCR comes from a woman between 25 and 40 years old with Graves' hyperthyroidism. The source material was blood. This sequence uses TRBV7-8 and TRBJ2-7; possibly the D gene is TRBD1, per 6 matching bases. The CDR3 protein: CASSPRRDISYEQYF. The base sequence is TGTGCCAGCAGCCCGAGACGGGACATCTCCTACGAGCAGTACTTC.